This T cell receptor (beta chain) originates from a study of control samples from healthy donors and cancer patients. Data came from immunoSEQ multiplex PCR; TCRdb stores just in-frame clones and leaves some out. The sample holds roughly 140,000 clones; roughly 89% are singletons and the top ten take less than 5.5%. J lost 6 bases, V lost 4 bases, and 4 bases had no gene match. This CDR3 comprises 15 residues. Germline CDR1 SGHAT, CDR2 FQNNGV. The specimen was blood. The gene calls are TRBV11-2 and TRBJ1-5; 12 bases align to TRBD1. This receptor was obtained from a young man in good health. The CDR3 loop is CASSSGTGGTQPQHF. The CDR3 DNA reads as TGTGCCAGCAGCTCTGGGACAGGGGGCACTCAGCCCCAGCATTTT.